Here is one T cell receptor (beta chain) with its context. This sample stems from a study of blood T cell repertoires in COVID-19. Germline trimming cut 5 bases from V and 6 bases from J; bases unmatched to any gene: 6. Germline CDR1 is SNHLY and CDR2 is FYNNEI. The CDR3 extends over 15 amino acids. Sequencing used immunoSEQ multiplex PCR; TCRdb keeps in-frame clones, though not all of them. The table includes fewer than 120,000 clones, 70% to 90% detected once. The sample taken for sequencing was peripheral blood. The sequence was collected from a human donor in a cohort sampled during active COVID-19. This chain uses TRBV2 with TRBJ2-1, with 11 positions matching TRBD1. CDR3 in amino acids: CASSLGTGGFNEQFF. CDR3 DNA: TGTGCCAGCAGTCTCGGGACAGGGGGTTTCAATGAGCAGTTCTTC.